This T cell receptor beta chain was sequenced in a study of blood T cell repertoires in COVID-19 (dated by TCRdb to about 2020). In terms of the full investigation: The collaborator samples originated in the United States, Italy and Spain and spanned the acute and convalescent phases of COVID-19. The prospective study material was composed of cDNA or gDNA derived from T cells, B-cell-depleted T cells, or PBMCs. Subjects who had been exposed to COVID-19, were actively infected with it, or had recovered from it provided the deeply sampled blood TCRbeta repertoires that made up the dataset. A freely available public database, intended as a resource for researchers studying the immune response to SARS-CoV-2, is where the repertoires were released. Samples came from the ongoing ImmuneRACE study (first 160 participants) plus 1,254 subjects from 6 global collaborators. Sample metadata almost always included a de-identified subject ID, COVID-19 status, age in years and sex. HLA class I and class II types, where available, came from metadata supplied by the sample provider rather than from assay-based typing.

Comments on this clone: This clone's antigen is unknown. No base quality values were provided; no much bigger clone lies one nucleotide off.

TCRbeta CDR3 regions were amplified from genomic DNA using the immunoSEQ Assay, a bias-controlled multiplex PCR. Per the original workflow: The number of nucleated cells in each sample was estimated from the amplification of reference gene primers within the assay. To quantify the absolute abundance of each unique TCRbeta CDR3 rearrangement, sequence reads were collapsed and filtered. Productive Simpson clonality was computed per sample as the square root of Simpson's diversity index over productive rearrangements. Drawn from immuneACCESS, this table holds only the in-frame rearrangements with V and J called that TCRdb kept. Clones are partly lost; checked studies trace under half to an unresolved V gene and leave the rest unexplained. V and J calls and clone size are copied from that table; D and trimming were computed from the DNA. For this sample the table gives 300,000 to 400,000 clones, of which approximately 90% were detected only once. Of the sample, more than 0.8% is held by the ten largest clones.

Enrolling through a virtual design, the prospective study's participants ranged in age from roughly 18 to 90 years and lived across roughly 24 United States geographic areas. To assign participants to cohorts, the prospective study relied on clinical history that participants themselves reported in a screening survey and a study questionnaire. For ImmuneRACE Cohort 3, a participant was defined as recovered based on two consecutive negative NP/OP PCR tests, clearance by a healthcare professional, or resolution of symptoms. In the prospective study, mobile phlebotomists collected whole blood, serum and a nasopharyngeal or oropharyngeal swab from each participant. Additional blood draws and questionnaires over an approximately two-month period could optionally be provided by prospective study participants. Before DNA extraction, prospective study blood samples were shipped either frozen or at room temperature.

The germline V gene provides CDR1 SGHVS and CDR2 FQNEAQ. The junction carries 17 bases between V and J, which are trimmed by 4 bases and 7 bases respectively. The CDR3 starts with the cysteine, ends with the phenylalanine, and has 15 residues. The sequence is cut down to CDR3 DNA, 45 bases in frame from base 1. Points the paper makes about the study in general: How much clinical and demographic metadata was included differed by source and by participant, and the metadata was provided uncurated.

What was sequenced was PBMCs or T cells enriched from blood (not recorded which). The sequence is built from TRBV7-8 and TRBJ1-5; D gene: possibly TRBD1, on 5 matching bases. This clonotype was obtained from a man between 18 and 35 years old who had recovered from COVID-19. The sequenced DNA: TGTGCCAGCAGCTCAGATCAGACGGGGGGACAGCCCCAGCATTTT. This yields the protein CASSSDQTGGQPQHF. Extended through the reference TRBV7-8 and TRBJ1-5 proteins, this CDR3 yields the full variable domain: GAGVSQSPRYKVAKRGQDVALRCDPISGHVSLFWYQQALGQGPEFLTYFQNEAQLDKSGLPSDRFFAERPEGSVSTLKIQRTQQEDSAVYLCASSSDQTGGQPQHFGDGTRLSIL.